The entry below describes one T cell receptor beta chain. Primers for the PCR totalled 60 Vbeta and 13 Jbeta. The data were produced by immunoSEQ multiplex PCR, yet TCRdb's version contains in-frame clones alone and is incomplete. The sample yields some 130,000 clones, about 80% seen once. This sample is drawn from a study of cytomegalovirus exposure and HLA in healthy donors. The source is a human donor in good health. Material for sequencing was PBMCs.

CDR3 region: CASSGQGSSGANVLTF. The CDR3 bases are TGCGCCAGCAGCGGACAGGGCAGCTCTGGGGCCAACGTCCTGACTTTC. V is TRBV5-1 and J is TRBJ2-6; 8 bases agree with TRBD1. The CDR3 contains 16 residues. The V gene end was trimmed by 4 bases and the J gene end by 0 bases; junction bases not matched to a gene: 3. CDR1 is SGHRS, CDR2 YFSETQ, per germline.